These 7 T cell receptor beta chains originate from one sample sequenced in a study of cytomegalovirus exposure and HLA in healthy donors. The PCR made use of 60 Vbeta and 13 Jbeta primers. Here immunoSEQ multiplex PCR was the method, and the copy in TCRdb shows in-frame clones only, minus some. The repertoire includes nearly 110,000 clones, 70% to 80% of them detected once, and about 2% sits in the top ten. Sequenced sample: PBMCs. Source of these receptors: a man aged 18 to 29 in good health and CMV-seronegative.

The count of this clone is one. The chain employs TRBV19 and TRBJ1-5, with 7 nucleotides matching TRBD1. The J segment lost 4 bases and the V segment lost 3 bases, leaving 6 bases of the junction unmatched. CDR1 and CDR2 (germline): LNHDA, SQIVND (reference sequence). CDR3 length: 15 residues. The CDR3 DNA follows: TGTGCCAGTAGTATGGGGGCCAGGGGGAATCAGCCCCAGCATTTT. Its translation: CASSMGARGNQPQHF.

A note on this clone: The junction departs from germline at one end; a sequencing error may be responsible. The chain couples TRBV18 to TRBJ1-2; 7 bases map to TRBD1. Per the germline V gene, CDR1 is KGHSH and CDR2 is LQKENI. The CDR3 extends over 15 amino acids. The CDR3: CASSPGQDWVYGYPF. In DNA form, the CDR3 reads TGTGCCAGCTCCCCCGGACAGGACTGGGTATATGGCTACCCCTTC. Full variable domain (outside the CDR3, taken from reference TRBV18 and TRBJ1-2): NAGVMQNPRHLVRRRGQEARLRCSPMKGHSHVYWYRQLPEEGLKFMVYLQKENIIDESGMPKERFSAEFPKEGPSILRIQQVVRGDSAAYFCASSPGQDWVYGYPFGSGTRLTVV.

This chain joins TRBV19 and TRBJ1-2, with D possibly matching TRBD1 (5 bases). The V gene's germline CDR1 is LNHDA and CDR2 SQIVND (reference sequence). The CDR3 totals 13 residues. In DNA form, the CDR3 reads TGTGCTACCCGACGGGTAGGGGACTATGGCTACACCTTC. This translates into CATRRVGDYGYTF.

This clone has a handful of counts. The chain is built from TRBV5-6 and TRBJ2-1, with TRBD2 matching 10 bases. Germline lookup yields CDR1 SGHDT and CDR2 YYEEEE. The trim removed 2 bases at V and 0 bases at J, leaving 8 bases unmatched. CDR3 length equals 18 residues. CDR3 bases: TGTGCCAGCAGCTTAGCGGGGGGGCATGGGGGCTCCTACAATGAGCAGTTCTTC. Translation gives CASSLAGGHGGSYNEQFF.

This sequence joins TRBV6-6 and TRBJ2-5; 7 bases map to TRBD2. V lost 4 bases to trimming and J lost 4 bases; unmatched junction nucleotides: 6. This CDR3 has 14 amino acids. Germline values: CDR1 MNHNY, CDR2 SVGAGI (reference sequence). DNA of the CDR3: TGTGCCAGCAGTTCGGACGGCGGGGGAGAGACCCAGTACTTC. Its translation is CASSSDGGGETQYF.

The chain recombines TRBV2 with TRBJ1-4; weak D call: TRBD1 (5 bases). V was shortened by 4 bases and J by 8 bases, with 11 bases between the two germline ends. CDR1 is SNHLY, CDR2 FYNNEI, per germline. The CDR3 contains 13 residues. CDR3 nucleotide sequence: TGTGCCAGCAGTGTTCTGACAGTGGAAAAACTGTTTTTT. It codes for CASSVLTVEKLFF.

The chain recombines TRBV10-3 with TRBJ2-3, with TRBD2 identical over 10 bases. The CDR3 is 14 amino acids. Germline assignment: CDR1 ENHRY and CDR2 SYGVKD. J gave up 6 bases and V 8 bases, and 8 bases lay outside the gene matches. Written as DNA, the CDR3 is TGTGCCATCCGACAGCGGGGGGGCCCCGATACGCAGTATTTT. Residues: CAIRQRGGPDTQYF.